This section outlines one T cell receptor (beta chain) sequence together with its context. Its antigen is as yet unknown. This CDR3 comprises 14 residues. Trimming stripped 6 bases from V and 0 bases from J, with 12 bases between. CDR1 is LNHDA and CDR2 is SQIVND in the germline V gene (reference sequence). TCRdb's copy holds only in-frame clones and misses some; the assay was immunoSEQ multiplex PCR. The data show about 6,700 clones, around 77% seen once. The sample belongs to a study of neoadjuvant anti-PD-1 for oral cavity cancer. About the research overall: Non-progressing patients received a fourth nivolumab dose near day 43, then surgery on days 50-56. Study-wide results and limits: Each response group had just a few patients in TCR analyses. Non-responders to neoadjuvant nivolumab had significantly more clonal PBMC T cells than responders.

This chain joins TRBV19 and TRBJ2-7, with D possibly being TRBD1 (5 bases). This sequence originates from a person between 40 and 79 years old with oral cavity squamous cell carcinoma. The material was PBMCs, obtained before nivolumab (anti-PD-1) treatment. The CDR3 sequence is CASSTGRHSYEQYF. The CDR3 bases are TGTGCCAGTAGCACAGGTCGGCACTCCTACGAGCAGTACTTC.